One T cell receptor (beta chain) is described in this entry. Its cognate antigen is unknown. One junction end disagrees with the germline gene, perhaps due to a read error. The CDR3 has 14 amino acids. The germline CDR1 and CDR2 sequences are SSHAT and FNYEAQ (reference sequence). Researchers collected ten milliliters of peripheral blood from every single donor. Extracted total RNA amounted to at least 5.5 micrograms for each sample. These data belong to a study of blood T cells in healthy people across ages. Study-wide findings and caveats: Versus aged donors, long-lived donors had higher diversity and more naive CD4+ cells.

A second roughly 6 to 11 cycle PCR used barcoded and J-beta primers. All cDNA molecules were each tagged by a template-switch adaptor with 12 random nucleotides. TCRdb reprocessed the 5' RACE reads with MiXCR, giving one entry per CDR3 protein. The table has approximately 820,000 distinct CDR3 sequences, under 45% seen once. Material: blood. The chain uses TRBV7-7 and TRBJ2-5, with 7 nucleotides matching TRBD2. Matching the DNA end better, TRBJ2-7 makes the J call doubtful. This receptor was taken from a man aged 60-69 years in good health. The CDR3 loop reads CASSPRGGGHEQYF. The CDR3 DNA reads as TGTGCTAGCAGCCCGCGCGGCGGGGGTCACGAGCAGTACTTC.